These T cell receptor beta chains were read from a single sample in a study of identical twins. Via MiXCR, TCRdb re-called the 5' RACE reads, giving one row per CDR3 protein. The sample contains hundreds of thousands of distinct CDR3 sequences, around a sixth of which appear only once. These data were likewise used in another study, on T cells expressing NK-cell markers.

Sequencing used PBMCs. The receptors originated from a woman under 30 in good health. Both conserved end residues are part of each CDR3. Fields, in order: V gene, clone size, D gene, J gene, CDR3 protein, CDR3 DNA. A D gene is named only where the DNA matches it firmly. Clone size is not always given. Where it is, it says once, few, many or a class for expanded clones.

>TRBV20-1|few|TRBD2|TRBJ2-3
CSASFSGESDTQYF
TGCAGTGCTTCCTTTAGCGGGGAATCAGATACGCAGTATTTT
>TRBV24-1|many|NA|TRBJ2-3
CATSEIYTDTQYF
TGTGCCACCAGTGAGATCTACACAGATACGCAGTATTTT
>TRBV4-3|few|NA|TRBJ2-7
CASSQDLGGPYEQYF
TGCGCCAGCAGCCAAGATTTAGGTGGGCCCTACGAGCAGTACTTC
>TRBV20-1|many|NA|TRBJ1-1
CSASTDPNTEAFF
TGCAGTGCTTCGACAGACCCAAACACTGAAGCTTTCTTT
>TRBV12-3/TRBV12-4|NA|NA|TRBJ2-3
CASSLGAGAGDTQYF
TGTGCCAGCAGTTTGGGAGCGGGTGCAGGAGATACGCAGTATTTT
>TRBV5-1|few|TRBD2|TRBJ2-1
CASSLERGSDEQFF
TGCGCCAGCAGCTTGGAGCGGGGGAGCGATGAGCAGTTCTTC
>TRBV20-1|few|NA|TRBJ2-1
CSAKGVGNEQFF
TGCAGTGCTAAAGGCGTAGGCAATGAGCAGTTCTTC
>TRBV10-3|few|TRBD1|TRBJ2-1
CAISVLSGTGTYNEQFF
TGTGCCATCAGTGTATTGTCCGGGACAGGGACCTACAATGAGCAGTTCTTC
>TRBV5-1|few|TRBD1|TRBJ2-7
CASSLMDRGHEQYF
TGCGCCAGCAGCTTGATGGACAGGGGTCACGAGCAGTACTTC
>TRBV2|NA|TRBD2|TRBJ2-3
CASRGRLARSTDTQYF
TGTGCCAGCAGGGGAAGACTAGCGCGCAGCACAGATACGCAGTATTTT
>TRBV20-1|NA|NA|TRBJ2-1
CSARLVTEQFF
TGCAGTGCTAGATTGGTTACTGAGCAGTTCTTC
>TRBV18|NA|TRBD2|TRBJ2-3
CASSPFLAGDTDTQYF
TGTGCCAGCTCACCATTCCTAGCGGGAGATACAGATACGCAGTATTTT
>TRBV10-3|few|TRBD1|TRBJ1-4
CAIRETGAEKLFF
TGTGCCATCAGGGAGACAGGGGCGGAAAAACTGTTTTTT
>TRBV29-1|NA|NA|TRBJ2-7
CSVEKGGEQYF
TGCAGCGTTGAAAAGGGAGGCGAGCAGTACTTC
>TRBV20-1|few|NA|TRBJ1-5
CSASLAFYDQPQHF
TGCAGTGCTAGTCTGGCCTTCTACGATCAGCCCCAGCATTTT
>TRBV10-3|NA|TRBD1|TRBJ1-2
CAIKGAGNGYTF
TGTGCCATTAAGGGGGCGGGGAATGGCTACACCTTC
>TRBV24-1|few|NA|TRBJ1-6
CATSDLDSSPLHF
TGTGCCACCAGTGATCTGGACAGTTCACCCCTCCACTTT